Detailed here is one T cell receptor beta chain. The target antigen is unknown. The entry originates in a study of CD8+ T cells in alopecia areata. In the study overall: Twice daily, treated patients received 5 to 10 mg of oral tofacitinib.

V shed 4 bases and J shed 10 bases, with 16 bases lying between them. CDR3 size: 14 residues. The germline V gene has CDR1 SGHTA and CDR2 FQGNSA. The study's findings and limits: Normal scalp had lower clonality than lesional scalp, with alopecia totalis/universalis lesions showing this most strongly. When scalp samples are sequenced, resident alphabeta T cells of normal skin are also captured.

Once RNA had been extracted, it was reverse transcribed into cDNA to act as the sequencing template. Method: immunoSEQ multiplex PCR; TCRdb's copy keeps in-frame clones and lacks some. The table has 140,000 to 150,000 clones, roughly 53% seen once. This TCR derives from a human donor with alopecia areata. The chain links TRBV7-2 to TRBJ1-4; the D gene is possibly TRBD1 (6 bases). This sample comprised CD4+ T cells sorted from blood, obtained at week 0. Written as DNA, the CDR3 is TGTGCCAGCAGCTGGGACACGGGGCAGGGAAAACTGTTTTTT. Protein product: CASSWDTGQGKLFF.